Presented here are 8 T cell receptor beta chains from one specimen sequenced in a study of T cell repertoires in cytomegalovirus infection. These receptors' targets are unknown. In TCRdb, the reads were re-called with MiXCR into one record per CDR3 protein. The top ten hold roughly 20% of the sample, which has 300,000 to 400,000 distinct CDR3 sequences, almost 30% seen once. Sequencing was performed on cultured PBMCs, taken from culture after CMV antigen stimulation. Receptor source: a human donor in good health (CMV status not recorded). Some clones in this sample may be carry-over from other donors' samples.

This clonotype appeared many times. The chain links TRBV7-2 to TRBJ2-3; 11 nucleotides match TRBD2. Germline V lookup: CDR1 SGHTA, CDR2 FQGNSA. The trim removed 2 bases at V and 0 bases at J, leaving 4 bases unmatched. This CDR3 is built from 17 residues. The CDR3 region is CASSLTLAGGSTDTQYF. The CDR3 bases are TGTGCCAGCAGCTTAACCCTAGCGGGAGGTAGCACAGATACGCAGTATTTT.

The V call is TRBV28, the J call TRBJ2-1; D unclear. Germline loops: CDR1 MDHEN, CDR2 SYDVKM. The CDR3 contains 12 residues. The V end lost 4 bases, the J end lost 10 bases, and 11 bases lay between the germline ends. The CDR3 DNA is TGTGCCAGCAGTTCCTACACCAGAGAGCAGTTCTTC. It translates to CASSSYTREQFF.

This clonotype was counted a few times. V gene TRBV7-3 combines with J gene TRBJ1-3; D is uncertain. This CDR3 region has 16 residues. Trimming stripped 5 bases from V and 0 bases from J, with 14 bases between. Germline-derived CDR1 and CDR2 are SGHTA and FQGTGA. The DNA of the CDR3 is TGTGCCAGCAGCCCAGCTGAGGAGGGCTCTGGAAACACCATATATTTT. It is translated as CASSPAEEGSGNTIYF.

The V gene is TRBV7-6, the J gene TRBJ2-7; 8 bases are a match to TRBD1. The V gene's germline CDR1 is SGHVS and CDR2 FNYEAQ. Germline trimming cut 4 bases from V and 5 bases from J; bases unmatched to any gene: 13. The CDR3 extends over 16 amino acids. CDR3 sequence: CASSSTGRGLIHEQYF. CDR3 coding DNA: TGTGCCAGCAGCTCAACGGGCAGGGGGCTTATCCACGAGCAGTACTTC.

This clonotype was recorded a few times. The V gene is TRBV24-1, the J gene TRBJ1-5, with D possibly TRBD1 on 5 matching bases. This CDR3 region has 22 residues. Germline lookup yields CDR1 KGHDR and CDR2 SFDVKD. V lost 0 bases, J lost 0 bases, and 26 bases lay in between. The CDR3: CATSDLCGDGVPDPYSNQPQHF. The CDR3 DNA follows: TGTGCCACCAGTGATTTGTGTGGGGACGGGGTACCGGACCCCTATAGCAATCAGCCCCAGCATTTT.

This clonotype was observed a handful of times. This chain connects TRBV5-5 to TRBJ1-1; tentatively, D is TRBD1 (6 bases). V was pared by 4 bases and J by 1 base, with 14 bases between. The CDR3 spans 15 residues. Per germline, CDR1 SGHKS and CDR2 YYEKEE (reference sequence). The CDR3 loop reads CASSLVDRTNTEAFF. CDR3 nucleotides: TGTGCCAGCAGCCTAGTGGACAGAACGAACACTGAAGCTTTCTTT.

The sample holds a few counts of this clonotype. This chain links TRBV10-3 with TRBJ1-5; tentative D call: TRBD1 (5 bases). Germline loops: CDR1 ENHRY, CDR2 SYGVKD. V lost 10 bases, J lost 7 bases, and 17 bases lay in between. The CDR3 is made up of 13 amino acids. CDR3 loop: CATAGRRDQPQHF. The CDR3 coding sequence is TGTGCCACCGCGGGACGGCGGGACCAGCCCCAGCATTTT.

The chain recombines TRBV12-3 or TRBV12-4 with TRBJ1-5; D perhaps matches TRBD1 (5 bases). Between the trimmed V and J ends, which lost 4 bases and 7 bases, there was a span of 17 bases. There are 15 residues in the CDR3. The DNA for the CDR3 is TGTGCCAGCAGTTCGGGGACTCCCGAGGGGCAGCCCCAGCATTTT. This sequence encodes CASSSGTPEGQPQHF.